These 32 T cell receptor beta chains came from one sample sequenced in a study of circulating and synovial CD4+ cells in juvenile arthritis. Assay used: immunoSEQ multiplex PCR; TCRdb lists only in-frame clones, some missing. The table includes around 2,700 clones, around 90% detected once. Source material: HLA-DR+ CD4+ T cells from blood. The subset here: circulating pathogenic-like lymphocytes, sorted as HLA-DR+CD14-CD3+CD4+CD25low/- blood T cells. These receptors were taken from a human donor with juvenile idiopathic arthritis.

This chain uses TRBV2 with TRBJ1-2; no reliable D call. The germline V gene has CDR1 SNHLY and CDR2 FYNNEI. V was pared by 2 bases and J by 3 bases, with 13 bases between. The CDR3 is 15 residues long. The CDR3 protein is CASSEPLRSHYGYTF. The CDR3 nucleotides read TGTGCCAGCAGTGAACCCCTGCGGTCTCACTATGGCTACACCTTC.

Comments on this clone: Sequence at one end of the junction differs from germline and may be a read error. This chain uses TRBV7-2 with TRBJ1-1, with 10 bases matching TRBD1. CDR3 length: 17 amino acids. From germline, CDR1 is SGHTA and CDR2 FQGNSA. In DNA, the CDR3 is TGTGCCAGCAGCCCTGGGCTTTTAACCAGACAGGGGGCACTCCCCACGTTT. It is translated as CASSPGLLTRQGALPTF.

The chain joins TRBV7-3 to TRBJ2-1; D is unclear. Looked up from germline, CDR1 is SGHTA and CDR2 is FQGTGA. This CDR3 region has 15 residues. The V end was cut by 4 bases, the J end by 4 bases, with 14 bases between. This CDR3 reads CASSSPMGRYNEQFF. In DNA form, the CDR3 reads TGTGCCAGCAGCTCCCCAATGGGCAGATACAATGAGCAGTTCTTC. Combining the CDR3 with reference TRBV7-3 and TRBJ2-1 gives the whole variable domain GAGVSQTPSNKVTEKGKYVELRCDPISGHTALYWYRQSLGQGPEFLIYFQGTGAADDSGLPNDRFFAVRPEGSVSTLKIQRTERGDSAVYLCASSSPMGRYNEQFFGPGTRLTVL.

The chain couples TRBV9 to TRBJ1-3, with 9 positions matching TRBD1. The CDR3 extends over 17 amino acids. Germline CDR1 SGDLS, CDR2 YYNGEE. Trimming removed 3 bases from V and 5 bases from J; junction bases left unmatched: 12. The DNA of the CDR3 is TGTGCCAGCAGCGCGCCGGACAGGGGAGCAGTTAGAAACACCATATATTTT. It is translated as CASSAPDRGAVRNTIYF.

J is TRBJ1-2 and V is TRBV7-2; TRBD1 is a possible D gene (5 bases). Germline loops: CDR1 SGHTA, CDR2 FQGNSA. The V and J ends lost 5 bases and 8 bases respectively, with 21 bases between them. This CDR3 region has 15 residues. CDR3 amino acids: CASSPAGPGGEGYTF. Written as DNA, the CDR3 is TGTGCCAGCAGCCCCGCCGGGCCGGGGGGGGAGGGCTACACCTTC.

This clone was seen a single time. The chain combines TRBV11-2 with TRBJ1-2, with TRBD1 as a possible D gene (5 bases). The V end lost 1 base, the J end lost 8 bases, and 17 bases lay between the germline ends. Per germline, CDR1 SGHAT and CDR2 FQNNGV. This CDR3 is built from 15 residues. The CDR3 sequence is CASSLVPPAREGYTF. The CDR3 bases are TGTGCCAGCAGCTTAGTTCCCCCTGCCAGGGAAGGCTACACCTTC.

V usage is TRBV5-6 and J usage is TRBJ1-2, with D perhaps TRBD1 (5 bases). Germline V gene data show CDR1 as SGHDT and CDR2 as YYEEEE. Trimming removed 0 bases from V and 8 bases from J, with 14 bases in between. This CDR3 has 14 residues. CDR3 amino acids: CASSLAGPAIGYTF. For the CDR3, the DNA is TGTGCCAGCAGCTTGGCAGGGCCTGCTATCGGCTACACCTTC.

This clone has more than one count but fewer than ten. The genes are TRBV4-3 and TRBJ1-3, with D uncertain. CDR1 is LGHNA and CDR2 is YSLEER in the germline V gene. V was cut by 0 bases and J by 6 bases, with 12 bases left in between. CDR3 length: 15 amino acids. In DNA, the CDR3 is TGCGCCAGCAGCCAAGATCCAGGAAAGGAAAACACCATATATTTT. Translating gives CASSQDPGKENTIYF.

The V gene is TRBV7-2, the J gene TRBJ1-1; no reliable D call. CDR3 length equals 13 residues. Trimming cost V 3 bases and J 5 bases, with 10 bases left between them. Germline values: CDR1 SGHTA, CDR2 FQGNSA. The CDR3 reads CASSFLRETEAFF. The CDR3 region has the DNA TGTGCCAGCAGCTTCTTGCGGGAGACTGAAGCTTTCTTT.

The V call is TRBV6-5, the J call TRBJ1-6; 9 nucleotides agree with TRBD1. V shed 2 bases, J shed 10 bases, and the junction held 9 bases outside the gene matches. CDR1 is MNHEY, CDR2 SVGAGI, per germline. The CDR3 sequence is 16 residues long. CDR3 nucleotides: TGTGCCAGCAGTTACGAGGGCACAGGGGGCTGGTCACCCCTCCACTTT. It is translated as CASSYEGTGGWSPLHF.

On this clone itself: The junction does not match germline at one end; this may be a read error. CDR3 amino acids: CASSFRGWDSPLPF. The CDR3 nucleotides read TGTGCCAGCAGCTTCAGGGGATGGGATTCCCCCCTCCCCTTT. This chain uses TRBV5-6 with TRBJ1-6; perhaps TRBD1 as D (6 bases). This CDR3 contains 14 residues. Per the germline V gene, CDR1 is SGHDT and CDR2 is YYEEEE.

The rearrangement joins TRBV9 to TRBJ2-5, with TRBD2 matching 8 bases. J gave up 5 bases and V 4 bases, and 10 bases lay outside the gene matches. This CDR3 comprises 15 residues. The germline V gene has CDR1 SGDLS and CDR2 YYNGEE. The CDR3 region is CASSPPGLGAETQYF. The CDR3 region has the DNA TGTGCCAGCAGCCCCCCGGGACTAGGTGCGGAGACCCAGTACTTC.

The rearrangement joins TRBV18 to TRBJ1-2; D is perhaps TRBD1 (6 bases). The CDR3 totals 13 residues. Germline lookup yields CDR1 KGHSH and CDR2 LQKENI. V lost 3 bases, J lost 5 bases, and 10 bases lay in between. The CDR3 region is CASSPQGLYGYTF. CDR3 in DNA: TGTGCCAGCTCACCTCAGGGGTTATATGGCTACACCTTC.

The chain uses TRBV27 and TRBJ2-1, with a possible D match to TRBD2 (6 bases). Trimming stripped 2 bases from V and 0 bases from J, with 8 bases between. This CDR3 is built from 15 residues. Germline V gives CDR1 MNHEY, CDR2 SMNVEV (reference sequence). CDR3 residues: CASSLQGGSYNEQFF. CDR3 coding DNA: TGTGCCAGCAGTTTACAGGGAGGCTCCTACAATGAGCAGTTCTTC.

V gene TRBV6-1 combines with J gene TRBJ1-3, with 9 positions matching TRBD1. In germline, CDR1 is MNHNS, CDR2 SASEGT. The CDR3 is made up of 15 amino acids. V gave up 6 bases and J gave up 4 bases; unmatched junction bases: 7. DNA of the CDR3: TGTGCCAGCAGGTTCCGGGACAGGGCCGGAAACACCATATATTTT. Its protein is CASRFRDRAGNTIYF.

The chain joins TRBV25-1 to TRBJ2-7; possible D gene TRBD1, 5 bases. CDR3 size: 15 residues. Germline CDR1 reads MGHDK; CDR2 reads SYGVNS. V lost 4 bases, J lost 0 bases, and 13 bases lay in between. The CDR3 protein is CASSAFQGRSYEQYF. CDR3 sequence (DNA): TGTGCCAGCAGTGCTTTTCAGGGCCGCTCCTACGAGCAGTACTTC.

This clone appeared a few times. V usage is TRBV19 and J usage is TRBJ2-7; 7 positions agree with TRBD1. Trimming removed 5 bases from V and 2 bases from J; junction bases left unmatched: 9. CDR1 and CDR2 (germline): LNHDA, SQIVND (reference sequence). This CDR3 contains 15 residues. Here the CDR3 DNA reads TGTGCCAGTAGTGTAATGGGACAGAACCCCTACGAGCAGTACTTC. Amino acid sequence: CASSVMGQNPYEQYF.

The chain couples TRBV5-4 to TRBJ1-2; D remains unclear. CDR3 size: 14 residues. V was pared by 4 bases and J by 4 bases, with 14 bases between. Germline lookup yields CDR1 SGHNT and CDR2 YYREEE (reference sequence). CDR3 DNA: TGTGCCAGCAGCGTCGAGGGAGGGAGCTATGGCTACACCTTC. Amino acid sequence: CASSVEGGSYGYTF.

The chain joins TRBV11-2 to TRBJ2-7; D gene unclear. The CDR3 extends over 13 amino acids. Trimming cost V 3 bases and J 2 bases, with 8 bases left between them. Germline V gene sequence: CDR1 SGHAT, CDR2 FQNNGV. CDR3 nucleotides: TGTGCCAGCAGCTTTTGGTCGGCCTACGAGCAGTACTTC. Its protein product is CASSFWSAYEQYF. Full variable domain (rest looked up from reference TRBV11-2 and TRBJ2-7): EAGVAQSPRYKIIEKRQSVAFWCNPISGHATLYWYQQILGQGPKLLIQFQNNGVVDDSQLPKDRFSAERLKGVDSTLKIQPAKLEDSAVYLCASSFWSAYEQYFGPGTRLTVT.

The chain is built from TRBV29-1 and TRBJ1-2, with a possible D match to TRBD1 (5 bases). From germline, CDR1 is SQVTM and CDR2 ANQGSEA. There are 13 residues in the CDR3. Trimming took 5 bases from V and 5 from J, leaving 15 bases between them. The DNA for the CDR3 is TGCAGCGTTCGTGGGGGACTAGGATATGGCTACACCTTC. Amino acids: CSVRGGLGYGYTF.

This sequence joins TRBV29-1 and TRBJ1-1; 7 positions agree with TRBD1. The germline V gene has CDR1 SQVTM and CDR2 ANQGSEA. CDR3 length: 14 amino acids. The V and J ends lost 8 bases and 2 bases, in that order; junction bases with no gene match: 11. The chain's CDR3 is CSYLQGVDNTEAFF. For the CDR3, the DNA is TGCAGCTACCTCCAGGGGGTGGATAACACTGAAGCTTTCTTT.

CDR3 nucleotides: TGTGCCAGCAGCCGTTCGGGACAGGGGATGGAGGAGCAGTTCTTC. Residues: CASSRSGQGMEEQFF. V usage is TRBV11-2 and J usage is TRBJ2-1; 10 bases are a match to TRBD1. After removal of 5 bases from V and 10 bases from J, the junction contained 11 bases not matched to a gene. Germline CDR1 reads SGHAT; CDR2 reads FQNNGV. The CDR3 consists of 15 residues.

The table lists this clone with a count of one. The rearrangement links TRBV27 to TRBJ1-2; maybe TRBD1 (6 bases). V lost 5 bases and J lost 0, with 10 bases in between. The CDR3 loop spans 14 amino acids. Germline CDR1 and CDR2: MNHEY and SMNVEV (reference sequence). The DNA of the CDR3 is TGTGCCAGCAGTAGGGGGGGCCCTAACTATGGCTACACCTTC. Translating gives CASSRGGPNYGYTF.

This clone was observed a single time. The rearrangement uses TRBV18 and TRBJ1-3, with D maybe TRBD1 (6 bases). The CDR3 runs 16 residues. Germline CDR1 and CDR2: KGHSH and LQKENI. V shed 6 bases and J shed 0 bases, with 15 bases lying between them. CDR3 in DNA: TGTGCCAGCTCCCGAAGGACAGTCCTCTCTGGAAACACCATATATTTT. This encodes CASSRRTVLSGNTIYF.

DNA for the CDR3: TGTGCCAGCAGTAGCGGGGGGGCCGGCACCGGGGAGCTGTTTTTT. It codes for CASSSGGAGTGELFF. This chain uses TRBV6-6 with TRBJ2-2, with TRBD2 matching over 10 bases. The CDR3 length is 15 residues. Looked up from germline, CDR1 is MNHNY and CDR2 is SVGAGI (reference sequence). V shed 5 bases and J 4 bases; nucleotides not matched to a gene: 4.

The chain combines TRBV5-4 with TRBJ1-2; 9 nucleotides match TRBD1. The junction had 10 bases not matched to a gene; V was cut back by 6 bases and J by 4 bases. The CDR3 is 15 residues long. Germline V lookup: CDR1 SGHNT, CDR2 YYREEE (reference sequence). Here the CDR3 DNA reads TGTGCCAGCACCGGTAGACAGGGGGGAATCTATGGCTACACCTTC. Its translation: CASTGRQGGIYGYTF.

The chain is built from TRBV4-3 and TRBJ2-2; 10 nucleotides align to TRBD1. Unmatched junction bases numbered 9, after V lost 1 base and J lost 7 bases. The CDR3 covers 17 residues. The germline V gene encodes CDR1 LGHNA and CDR2 YSLEER. This chain's CDR3 is CASSQGGDRGISGELFF. CDR3 DNA: TGCGCCAGCAGCCAAGGAGGGGACAGGGGTATCAGCGGGGAGCTGTTTTTT.

The chain combines TRBV7-9 with TRBJ1-5; TRBD1 matches at 7 bases. Trimming removed 5 bases from V and 6 bases from J; junction bases left unmatched: 7. The CDR3 loop spans 14 amino acids. Germline loops: CDR1 SEHNR, CDR2 FQNEAQ (reference sequence). DNA of the CDR3: TGTGCCAGCAGCCTAACAGGGGCAACTCAGCCCCAGCATTTT. As protein: CASSLTGATQPQHF.

The chain has TRBV7-2 and TRBJ2-7, with TRBD2 matching over 7 bases. Trimming removed 1 base from V and 2 bases from J; junction bases left unmatched: 11. In germline, CDR1 is SGHTA, CDR2 FQGNSA. The CDR3 extends over 17 amino acids. CDR3 residues: CASSLGRRLAGTYEQYF. CDR3 DNA: TGTGCCAGCAGCTTAGGTCGTAGACTAGCAGGGACCTACGAGCAGTACTTC. The full variable domain, completed using reference TRBV7-2 and TRBJ2-7, is GAGVSQSPSNKVTEKGKDVELRCDPISGHTALYWYRQSLGQGLEFLIYFQGNSAPDKSGLPSDRFSAERTGGSVSTLTIQRTQQEDSAVYLCASSLGRRLAGTYEQYFGPGTRLTVT.

The genes are TRBV30 and TRBJ1-3, with D perhaps matching TRBD1 (5 bases). The length of the CDR3 is 14 residues. Germline V lookup: CDR1 GTSNPN, CDR2 SVGIG (reference sequence). The germline V and J ends were trimmed by 2 bases and 0 bases, with 8 bases remaining between them. The CDR3 reads CAWSTGVSGNTIYF. The DNA for the CDR3 is TGTGCCTGGAGTACAGGAGTCTCTGGAAACACCATATATTTT.

The chain uses TRBV9 and TRBJ2-5; TRBD1 might be the D (6 bases). The end of the DNA is better explained by TRBJ2-7, so the J call may be wrong. The CDR3 runs to 15 residues. Looked up from germline, CDR1 is SGDLS and CDR2 is YYNGEE. CDR3 protein: CASSATGHPSYEQYF. The CDR3 DNA reads as TGTGCCAGCAGCGCAACGGGACATCCGTCCTACGAGCAGTACTTC.

The chain links TRBV10-3 to TRBJ1-2; the D gene is possibly TRBD1 (6 bases). Germline CDR1 and CDR2: ENHRY and SYGVKD. The CDR3 consists of 16 residues. Deletions cut 3 bases from V and 2 bases from J, with 16 bases between. This CDR3 reads CAISENSQGGNYGYTF. For the CDR3, the DNA is TGTGCCATCAGTGAAAACTCACAGGGTGGGAACTATGGCTACACCTTC.